This T cell receptor (beta chain) came from a study of blood T cell repertoires in COVID-19. As for the study in general: Both acute and convalescent COVID-19 samples were obtained from the United States, Italy and Spain.

This clone was seen only a few times. Germline V gene data show CDR1 as MNHNY and CDR2 as SVGAGI (reference sequence). The CDR3 covers 12 residues. Trimming pared 9 bases from V and 2 bases from J, leaving 9 bases between. The protocol was immunoSEQ multiplex PCR, while the TCRdb copy is restricted to in-frame clones and leaves out a portion. The table lists under 350,000 clones, about 86% of them singletons. The sequence derives from a woman between 40 and 50 years old with acute COVID-19. The sequenced material came from PBMCs or T cells enriched from blood (not recorded which). This chain uses TRBV6-6 with TRBJ2-3, with D possibly TRBD2 on 6 matching bases. CDR3 protein: CASGEVTDTQYF. The CDR3, as DNA: TGTGCCAGTGGGGAGGTCACAGATACGCAGTATTTT.